The 30 T cell receptor beta chains listed next were all sequenced from one sample in a study of coeliac disease. Study results and limitations: Active celiac intraepithelial and lamina propria samples had lower TRB and TRG clonality than control samples.

Some clones are missing from TCRdb's copy, which holds only in-frame ones; the method was immunoSEQ multiplex PCR. The sample holds more than 6,000 clones, 65% to 70% seen once. No antigens are known for them. The sequenced sample consisted of lamina propria lymphocytes from the gut. All receptors derive from a woman aged 18 to 35 with active celiac disease.

The gene calls are TRBV19 and TRBJ1-5; 10 positions agree with TRBD1. V gave up 6 bases and J gave up 2 bases; unmatched junction bases: 7. This CDR3 is built from 16 residues. The germline V gene encodes CDR1 LNHDA and CDR2 SQIVND (reference sequence). CDR3 in amino acids: CASSTTGTGGNQPQHF. The CDR3 DNA follows: TGTGCCAGTAGCACAACCGGGACAGGGGGCAATCAGCCCCAGCATTTT. The variable domain in full, completed from reference TRBV19 and TRBJ1-5, reads DGGITQSPKYLFRKEGQNVTLSCEQNLNHDAMYWYRQDPGQGLRLIYYSQIVNDFQKGDIAEGYSVSREKKESFPLTVTSAQKNPTAFYLCASSTTGTGGNQPQHFGDGTRLSIL.

The V call is TRBV7-6, the J call TRBJ2-1; TRBD2 matches at 11 bases. The CDR3 loop spans 15 amino acids. The germline gives CDR1 SGHVS, CDR2 FNYEAQ. J gave up 7 bases and V 2 bases, and 4 bases lay outside the gene matches. The CDR3 sequence: CASSLYASGGNEQFF. The CDR3 DNA reads TGTGCCAGCAGCTTATATGCTAGCGGGGGGAATGAGCAGTTCTTC.

This chain connects TRBV5-6 to TRBJ2-1; 13 bases are a match to TRBD2. Germline lookup yields CDR1 SGHDT and CDR2 YYEEEE. With V trimmed by 4 bases and J by 6 bases, 7 bases remained unmatched. This CDR3 spans 16 amino acids. The DNA for the CDR3 is TGTGCCAGCAGCCCGGAGGGACTAGCGGGACTCAATGAGCAGTTCTTC. Translated, it gives CASSPEGLAGLNEQFF.

CDR3 residues: CTSQGEVKRELVNYGYTF. The CDR3 nucleotides read TGCACCAGTCAAGGGGAGGTGAAGAGAGAGTTGGTTAACTATGGCTACACCTTC. This chain links TRBV1 with TRBJ1-2. TRBV1 is a recognized pseudogene. This CDR3 has 18 residues.

V usage is TRBV11-2 and J usage is TRBJ1-6; D is uncertain. Germline loops: CDR1 SGHAT, CDR2 FQNNGV. With 5 bases removed from V and 5 bases from J, the gap between germline ends came to 19 bases. The CDR3 consists of 17 residues. The CDR3 here is CASSLHPMGTHNSPLHF. The CDR3 DNA follows: TGTGCCAGCAGCCTCCACCCAATGGGCACCCATAATTCACCCCTCCACTTT.

The sample holds one count of this clone. The chain employs TRBV5-1 and TRBJ2-7; 7 nucleotides align to TRBD1. V trimming: 2 bases; J trimming: 6 bases; junction bases outside the gene matches: 2. The CDR3 loop spans 12 amino acids. CDR1 SGHRS and CDR2 YFSETQ come from the germline V gene. CDR3: CASSLQGSEQYF. The CDR3 coding sequence is TGCGCCAGCAGCTTACAGGGGAGCGAGCAGTACTTC. The whole variable domain, filled in from reference TRBV5-1 and TRBJ2-7, reads KAGVTQTPRYLIKTRGQQVTLSCSPISGHRSVSWYQQTPGQGLQFLFEYFSETQRNKGNFPGRFSGRQFSNSRSEMNVSTLELGDSALYLCASSLQGSEQYFGPGTRLTVT.

The V and J genes are TRBV11-1 and TRBJ1-2, with 11 bases aligning to TRBD1. V shed 5 bases and J 7 bases; nucleotides not matched to a gene: 9. CDR3 size: 15 residues. Looked up from germline, CDR1 is SGHAT and CDR2 is FQDESV (reference sequence). CDR3: CASSLGQGARGGYTF. CDR3 nucleotide sequence: TGTGCCAGCAGCCTCGGACAGGGGGCTAGGGGTGGCTACACCTTC.

Concerning this clone: Other nucleotide sequences from this sample produce the same CDR3. V gene TRBV10-3 combines with J gene TRBJ1-1, with TRBD1 identical over 7 bases. J lost 3 bases, V lost 7 bases, and 5 bases had no gene match. Germline values: CDR1 ENHRY, CDR2 SYGVKD. The CDR3 has 13 residues. CDR3 DNA sequence: TGTGCCATCACTCCTGACAGGGACACTGAAGCTTTCTTT. It is translated as CAITPDRDTEAFF.

In this sample, this clone turned up a few times. This sequence joins TRBV2 and TRBJ2-2, with 9 bases lining up with TRBD1. V shed 4 bases, J shed 3 bases, and the junction held 3 bases outside the gene matches. The CDR3 runs to 15 residues. The germline gives CDR1 SNHLY, CDR2 FYNNEI. As DNA, the CDR3 is TGTGCCAGCAGTGCGGGACAGGGAGACACCGGGGAGCTGTTTTTT. It translates to CASSAGQGDTGELFF.

The chain couples TRBV6-1 to TRBJ1-1; D gene uncertain. The germline V gene encodes CDR1 MNHNS and CDR2 SASEGT. CDR3 length equals 15 residues. V was trimmed by 1 base and J by 5 bases, leaving 14 bases between them. For the CDR3, the DNA is TGTGCCAGCAGTGAAGGTATGAACAGTTGGACTGAAGCTTTCTTT. Translating it yields CASSEGMNSWTEAFF.

The chain recombines TRBV19 with TRBJ1-5; D is perhaps TRBD1 (5 bases). The V end lost 3 bases, the J end lost 5 bases, and 17 bases lay between the germline ends. This CDR3 contains 16 residues. Germline V gives CDR1 LNHDA, CDR2 SQIVND (reference sequence). This CDR3 is CASSIWGTLGYQPQHF. The CDR3 nucleotides are TGTGCCAGTAGTATTTGGGGCACCCTGGGGTATCAGCCCCAGCATTTT.

This chain uses TRBV7-9 with TRBJ2-3, with 7 bases matching TRBD1. The germline gives CDR1 SEHNR, CDR2 FQNEAQ (reference sequence). The CDR3 loop spans 15 amino acids. V gave up 1 base and J gave up 1 base; unmatched junction bases: 2. CDR3 bases: TGTGCCAGCAGCTTAGTTACAGGGGGCACAGATACGCAGTATTTT. Its translation: CASSLVTGGTDTQYF.

V gene TRBV27 combines with J gene TRBJ2-7; D is uncertain. Per germline, CDR1 MNHEY and CDR2 SMNVEV (reference sequence). The CDR3 has 17 residues. Trimming removed 2 bases at V and 4 bases at J, with 21 bases between. The CDR3 DNA follows: TGTGCCAGCAGTTTAAGTCTCTGGTCCTGGCGGTGGTACGAGCAGTACTTC. It specifies CASSLSLWSWRWYEQYF.

This chain joins TRBV5-1 and TRBJ2-7, with a weak D call TRBD2 (6 bases). The CDR3 spans 15 residues. The germline V and J ends were trimmed by 1 base and 6 bases, with 17 bases remaining between them. Germline V gene data show CDR1 as SGHRS and CDR2 as YFSETQ. CDR3 residues: CASSLTTSRGGEQYF. The CDR3 DNA reads as TGCGCCAGCAGCTTGACCACTAGTCGGGGAGGCGAGCAGTACTTC. Looking up the rest from reference TRBV5-1 and TRBJ2-7 gives the full variable domain: KAGVTQTPRYLIKTRGQQVTLSCSPISGHRSVSWYQQTPGQGLQFLFEYFSETQRNKGNFPGRFSGRQFSNSRSEMNVSTLELGDSALYLCASSLTTSRGGEQYFGPGTRLTVT.

This clone was picked up one time. This chain connects TRBV7-8 to TRBJ1-5, with a weak D call TRBD1 (5 bases). Trimming took 5 bases from V and 10 from J, leaving 18 bases between them. CDR3 size: 14 residues. Germline values: CDR1 SGHVS, CDR2 FQNEAQ. The CDR3 DNA sequence: TGTGCCAGCAGCCTAGGCAGGGCGGAAAGTCCCCAGCATTTT. Amino acids: CASSLGRAESPQHF.

The chain couples TRBV7-2 to TRBJ2-7, with TRBD2 identical over 8 bases. Germline V gives CDR1 SGHTA, CDR2 FQGNSA. Losses at the gene ends were 5 bases for V and 2 bases for J; bases not matched to a gene: 8. The CDR3 loop spans 15 amino acids. CDR3 amino acids: CASSRGGDLTYEQYF. In DNA form, the CDR3 reads TGTGCCAGCAGCCGGGGGGGGGACCTAACCTACGAGCAGTACTTC.

The rearrangement links TRBV30 to TRBJ2-1, with 7 bases matching TRBD1. Germline CDR1 and CDR2: GTSNPN and SVGIG (reference sequence). V was clipped by 1 base and J by 8 bases; unmatched bases: 20. There are 18 residues in the CDR3. CDR3 amino acids: CAWSGWQGVAEVLDEQFF. As DNA, the CDR3 is TGTGCCTGGAGTGGTTGGCAGGGGGTTGCTGAGGTGTTGGATGAGCAGTTCTTC.

This clone was detected a few times. CDR3 DNA: TGTGCCAGCAGCTTAGCAGGGGTACATCCGCCCCTCCACTTT. Amino acids: CASSLAGVHPPLHF. J is TRBJ1-6 and V is TRBV11-2; possibly TRBD1 for D (6 bases). The V gene lost 1 base and the J gene lost 13 bases, with 14 bases spanning the gap. CDR1 SGHAT and CDR2 FQNNGV come from the germline V gene. CDR3 size: 14 residues.

The genes are TRBV7-8 and TRBJ2-1, with 14 bases matching TRBD2. Germline assignment: CDR1 SGHVS and CDR2 FQNEAQ. Unmatched junction bases numbered 3, after V lost 4 bases and J lost 4 bases. The CDR3 covers 16 residues. Here the CDR3 DNA reads TGTGCCAGCAGCTCACGACTAGCGGGAGGGTACAATGAGCAGTTCTTC. Protein sequence: CASSSRLAGGYNEQFF.

The chain links TRBV4-2 to TRBJ1-5; 9 positions agree with TRBD1. Germline lookup yields CDR1 LGHNA and CDR2 YNFKEQ. The CDR3 has 16 residues. Trimming cost V 8 bases and J 4 bases; bases outside gene matches: 12. CDR3 sequence: CASRPTGQGRNQPQHF. The DNA for the CDR3 is TGTGCCAGCCGCCCAACCGGACAGGGGAGGAATCAGCCCCAGCATTTT.

The V call is TRBV2, the J call TRBJ2-5; D gene ambiguous. V was shortened by 3 bases and J by 5 bases, with 13 bases between the two germline ends. Germline V CDR1 and CDR2: SNHLY, FYNNEI. The length of the CDR3 is 14 residues. CDR3 in DNA: TGTGCCAGCAGTGACTCCCAGGTCCGGGAGACCCAGTACTTC. Translating gives CASSDSQVRETQYF.

The V call is TRBV19, the J call TRBJ1-5, with D hard to call. V lost 5 bases and J lost 0, with 8 bases in between. This CDR3 has 14 residues. Germline lookup yields CDR1 LNHDA and CDR2 SQIVND (reference sequence). The CDR3 spells CASSRVGSNQPQHF. The CDR3 bases are TGTGCCAGTAGTCGGGTTGGTAGCAATCAGCCCCAGCATTTT.

J is TRBJ2-7 and V is TRBV9, with D tentatively TRBD2 (6 bases). The CDR3 is made up of 14 amino acids. Germline V lookup: CDR1 SGDLS, CDR2 YYNGEE. The V gene lost 0 bases and the J gene lost 7 bases, with 14 bases spanning the gap. The CDR3 reads CASSVASRAGEQYF. Here the CDR3 DNA reads TGTGCCAGCAGCGTAGCGTCCAGGGCGGGGGAGCAGTACTTC. The full variable domain, completed using reference TRBV9 and TRBJ2-7, is DSGVTQTPKHLITATGQRVTLRCSPRSGDLSVYWYQQSLDQGLQFLIQYYNGEERAKGNILERFSAQQFPDLHSELNLSSLELGDSALYFCASSVASRAGEQYFGPGTRLTVT.

The chain uses TRBV11-2 and TRBJ2-5; 13 positions agree with TRBD2. The V segment lost 4 bases and the J segment 1 base; nucleotides outside the gene matches: 0. Looked up from germline, CDR1 is SGHAT and CDR2 is FQNNGV. The CDR3 has 15 residues. CDR3: CASSWTSGGQETQYF. CDR3 nucleotide sequence: TGTGCCAGCAGCTGGACTAGCGGGGGCCAAGAGACCCAGTACTTC.

The chain employs TRBV4-2 and TRBJ1-5, with TRBD1 as a possible D gene (6 bases). The germline V and J ends were trimmed by 3 bases and 11 bases, with 11 bases remaining between them. There are 12 residues in the CDR3. Germline CDR1 LGHNA, CDR2 YNFKEQ. DNA of the CDR3: TGTGCCAGCAGCCAGGGGGCTGGGACCCAGCATTTT. Amino acid sequence: CASSQGAGTQHF.

This clone occurred a few times. V gene TRBV7-2 combines with J gene TRBJ2-1; 10 bases are shared with TRBD2. The germline gives CDR1 SGHTA, CDR2 FQGNSA. This CDR3 comprises 16 residues. J gave up 4 bases and V 3 bases, and 6 bases lay outside the gene matches. The CDR3, as DNA: TGTGCCAGCAGCTTCCGGACTAGCGGCCCGTACAATGAGCAGTTCTTC. This encodes CASSFRTSGPYNEQFF.

V usage is TRBV10-2 and J usage is TRBJ1-2; D unresolved. The CDR3 covers 10 residues. Germline CDR1 is WSHSY and CDR2 is SAAADI. Trimming removed 10 bases from V and 5 bases from J, with 8 bases in between. CDR3 nucleotides: TGCGCCACCAACGGGTATGGCTACACCTTC. This encodes CATNGYGYTF.

The J gene is TRBJ2-7, the V gene TRBV11-2, with D tentatively TRBD2 (6 bases). This CDR3 spans 17 amino acids. Between the trimmed V and J ends, which lost 1 base and 0 bases, there was a span of 16 bases. CDR1 is SGHAT, CDR2 FQNNGV, per germline. CDR3 region: CASSLVGRGLSSYEQYF. The CDR3 region has the DNA TGTGCCAGCAGCTTAGTAGGGCGGGGTCTTAGCTCCTACGAGCAGTACTTC. The variable domain in full, completed from reference TRBV11-2 and TRBJ2-7, reads EAGVAQSPRYKIIEKRQSVAFWCNPISGHATLYWYQQILGQGPKLLIQFQNNGVVDDSQLPKDRFSAERLKGVDSTLKIQPAKLEDSAVYLCASSLVGRGLSSYEQYFGPGTRLTVT.

The V and J genes are TRBV27 and TRBJ1-6; D remains ambiguous. This CDR3 is 12 amino acids long. V was pared by 2 bases and J by 7 bases, with 3 bases between. CDR1 and CDR2 from the germline V gene are MNHEY and SMNVEV (reference sequence). The CDR3 nucleotides read TGTGCCAGCAGTTTAAGCAATTCACCCCTCCACTTT. It translates to CASSLSNSPLHF.

V is TRBV7-2 and J is TRBJ2-2, with TRBD2 matching over 11 bases. Per the germline V gene, CDR1 is SGHTA and CDR2 is FQGNSA. This CDR3 comprises 15 residues. V trimming: 3 bases; J trimming: 4 bases; junction bases outside the gene matches: 1. The CDR3 spells CASSFGLAGTGELFF. The CDR3, as DNA: TGTGCCAGCAGCTTCGGACTAGCGGGCACCGGGGAGCTGTTTTTT.